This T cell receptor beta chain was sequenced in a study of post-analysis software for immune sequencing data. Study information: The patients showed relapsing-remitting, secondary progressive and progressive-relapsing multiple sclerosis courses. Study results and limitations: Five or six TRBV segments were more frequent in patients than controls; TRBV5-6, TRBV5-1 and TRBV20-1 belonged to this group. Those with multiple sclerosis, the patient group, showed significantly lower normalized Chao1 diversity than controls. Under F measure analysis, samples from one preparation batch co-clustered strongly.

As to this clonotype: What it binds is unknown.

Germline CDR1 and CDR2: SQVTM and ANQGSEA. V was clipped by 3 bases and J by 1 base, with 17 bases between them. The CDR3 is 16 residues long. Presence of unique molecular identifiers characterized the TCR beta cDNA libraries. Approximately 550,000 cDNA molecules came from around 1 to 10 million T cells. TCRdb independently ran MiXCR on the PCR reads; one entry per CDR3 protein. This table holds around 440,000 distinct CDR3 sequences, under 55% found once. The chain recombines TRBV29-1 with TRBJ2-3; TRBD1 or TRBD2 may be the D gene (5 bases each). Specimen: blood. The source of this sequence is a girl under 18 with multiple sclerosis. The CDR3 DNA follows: TGCAGCGTTGAGGGCAGGCAAAGAGGGGGCACAGATACGCAGTATTTT. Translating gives CSVEGRQRGGTDTQYF.